This T cell receptor beta chain was sequenced in a study of Ad26.COV2.S vaccination and SARS-CoV-2 variants. Germline CDR1 and CDR2: SEHNR and FQNEAQ (reference sequence). CDR3 length: 14 amino acids. The V end lost 2 bases, the J end lost 1 base, and 8 bases lay between the germline ends. Regarding treatment: 15 to 20 received Ad26.COV2.S at low or high dose, single or two shots; roughly five received placebo; per-sample allocation not given. Repertoires come from day 63 after the first vaccine or placebo injection. Using immunoSEQ multiplex PCR, the repertoire was profiled, and TCRdb retains in-frame clones only, with some absent. There are about 390,000 clones in the sample; around 92% occur only once, and over 1.5% lies in the top ten.

This TCR derives from a person between 18 and 65 years old who received the Ad26.COV2.S COVID-19 vaccine or a placebo. The chain combines TRBV7-9 with TRBJ1-2, with D unclear. The sample consisted of peripheral blood, taken in a trial of Ad26.COV2.S vaccine versus placebo. This chain's CDR3 is CASSLFPINYGYTF. Here the CDR3 DNA reads TGTGCCAGCAGCTTATTTCCAATTAACTATGGCTACACCTTC.